There are a few counts of the clone carrying this T cell receptor (beta chain). What it binds is not known. The data originate from a study of T cell responses to AZD1222 COVID-19 vaccine. Study summary: Analyses pooled second doses at about 4 or about 12 weeks. Study-wide findings and caveats: The donors showed a predominance of white British ancestry and of females, with possible underestimation of clonal diversity. Along spike, vaccine-associated CD4 TCRs were found throughout, with dominance at 160-218 and 743-854.

TCRdb's table, derived via immunoSEQ multiplex PCR, lists solely in-frame clones and lacks some. The sample has some 150,000 clones, about 91% seen once. The sequence came from an adult in good health. The sample was peripheral blood, taken on day 0 of AZD1222 vaccination.

The chain's CDR3 is CASSRGRFGSGNTIYF. In DNA, the CDR3 is TGTGCCAGCTCCAGGGGCAGGTTCGGCTCTGGAAACACCATATATTTT. This chain links TRBV28 with TRBJ1-3, with a tentative D call TRBD1 (6 bases). The CDR3 is made up of 16 amino acids. In germline, CDR1 is MDHEN, CDR2 SYDVKM. Trimming took off 8 bases at V and 0 bases at J, with 17 bases between the two ends.